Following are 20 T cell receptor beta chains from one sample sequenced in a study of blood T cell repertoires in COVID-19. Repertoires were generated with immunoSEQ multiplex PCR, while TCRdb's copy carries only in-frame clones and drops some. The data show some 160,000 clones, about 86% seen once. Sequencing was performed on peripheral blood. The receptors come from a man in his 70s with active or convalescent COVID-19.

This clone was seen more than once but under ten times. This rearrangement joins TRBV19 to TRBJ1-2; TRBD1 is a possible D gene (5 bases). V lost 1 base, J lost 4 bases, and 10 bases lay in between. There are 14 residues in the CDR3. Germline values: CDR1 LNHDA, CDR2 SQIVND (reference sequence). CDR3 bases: TGTGCCAGTAGTATAGTAGGACATGGCTATGGCTACACCTTC. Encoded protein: CASSIVGHGYGYTF.

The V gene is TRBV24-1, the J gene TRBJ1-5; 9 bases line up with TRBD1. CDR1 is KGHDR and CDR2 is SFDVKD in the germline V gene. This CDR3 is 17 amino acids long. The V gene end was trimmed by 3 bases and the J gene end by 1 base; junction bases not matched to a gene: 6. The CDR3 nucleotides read TGTGCCACCAGTGATAACCGGGACAGGGAAAGCAATCAGCCCCAGCATTTT. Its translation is CATSDNRDRESNQPQHF.

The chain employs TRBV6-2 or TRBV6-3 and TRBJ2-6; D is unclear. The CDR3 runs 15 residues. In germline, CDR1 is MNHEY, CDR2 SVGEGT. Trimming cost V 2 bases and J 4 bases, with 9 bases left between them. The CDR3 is CASSYSAAGANVLTF. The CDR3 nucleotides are TGTGCCAGCAGTTACAGTGCCGCGGGGGCCAACGTCCTGACTTTC.

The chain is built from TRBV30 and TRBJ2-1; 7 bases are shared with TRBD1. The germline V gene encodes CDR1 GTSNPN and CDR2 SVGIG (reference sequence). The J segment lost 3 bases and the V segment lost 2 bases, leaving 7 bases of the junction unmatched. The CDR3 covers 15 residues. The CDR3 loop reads CAWSNRDRHYNEQFF. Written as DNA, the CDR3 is TGTGCCTGGAGTAACCGGGACAGACACTACAATGAGCAGTTCTTC.

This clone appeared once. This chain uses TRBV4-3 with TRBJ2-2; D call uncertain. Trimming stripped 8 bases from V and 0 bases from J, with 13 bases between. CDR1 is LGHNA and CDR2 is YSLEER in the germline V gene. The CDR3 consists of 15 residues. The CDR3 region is CASSLGITNTGELFF. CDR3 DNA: TGCGCCAGCTCCCTAGGCATCACGAACACCGGGGAGCTGTTTTTT.

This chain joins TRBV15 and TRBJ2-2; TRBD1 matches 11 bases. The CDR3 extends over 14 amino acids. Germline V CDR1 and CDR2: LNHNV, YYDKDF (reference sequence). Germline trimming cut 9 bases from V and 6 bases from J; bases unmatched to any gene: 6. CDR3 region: CATARDRGSGELFF. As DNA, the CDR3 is TGTGCCACTGCACGGGACAGGGGGTCCGGGGAGCTGTTTTTT.

CDR3 in DNA: TGTGCCAGCTCACAACTTCAGGGGTCTGAGCAGTACTTC. The encoded protein is CASSQLQGSEQYF. The chain is built from TRBV18 and TRBJ2-7; a weak D match, TRBD1 (6 bases). V was pared by 4 bases and J by 7 bases, with 14 bases between. The CDR3 runs to 13 residues. The germline CDR1 and CDR2 sequences are KGHSH and LQKENI.

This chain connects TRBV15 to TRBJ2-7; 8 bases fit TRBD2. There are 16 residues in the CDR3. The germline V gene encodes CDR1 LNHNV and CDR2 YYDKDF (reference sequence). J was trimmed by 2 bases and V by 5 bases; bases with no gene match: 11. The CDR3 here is CATSRKSGSYPYEQYF. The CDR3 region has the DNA TGTGCCACCAGCCGAAAGAGCGGGAGTTATCCCTACGAGCAGTACTTC.

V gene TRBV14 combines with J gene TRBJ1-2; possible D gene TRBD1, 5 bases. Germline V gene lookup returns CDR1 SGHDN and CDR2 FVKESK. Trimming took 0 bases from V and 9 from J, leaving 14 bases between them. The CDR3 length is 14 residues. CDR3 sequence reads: CASSQDLGLTRYTF. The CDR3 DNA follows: TGTGCCAGCAGCCAAGATCTGGGGCTTACCCGCTACACCTTC.

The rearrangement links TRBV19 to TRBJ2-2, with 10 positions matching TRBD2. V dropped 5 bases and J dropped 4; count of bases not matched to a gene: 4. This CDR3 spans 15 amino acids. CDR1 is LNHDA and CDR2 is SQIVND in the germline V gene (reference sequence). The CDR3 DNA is TGTGCCAGTAGTCCCCGGACTAGCGGCACCGGGGAGCTGTTTTTT. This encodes CASSPRTSGTGELFF.

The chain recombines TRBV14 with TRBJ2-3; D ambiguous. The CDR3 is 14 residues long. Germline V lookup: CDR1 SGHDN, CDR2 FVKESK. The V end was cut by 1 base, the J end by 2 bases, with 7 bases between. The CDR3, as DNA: TGTGCCAGCAGCCAAGCCGGGTTCACAGATACGCAGTATTTT. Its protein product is CASSQAGFTDTQYF.

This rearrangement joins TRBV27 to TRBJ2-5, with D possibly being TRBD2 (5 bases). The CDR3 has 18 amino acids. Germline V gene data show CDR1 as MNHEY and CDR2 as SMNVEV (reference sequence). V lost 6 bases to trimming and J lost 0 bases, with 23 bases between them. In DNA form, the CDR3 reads TGTGCCAGCAGCCAGATGCTCGGAGGCGCTTGGGACCAAGAGACCCAGTACTTC. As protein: CASSQMLGGAWDQETQYF.

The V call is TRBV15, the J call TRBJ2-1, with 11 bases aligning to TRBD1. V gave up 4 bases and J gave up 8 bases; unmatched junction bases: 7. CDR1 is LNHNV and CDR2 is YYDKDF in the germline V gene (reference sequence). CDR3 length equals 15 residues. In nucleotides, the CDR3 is TGTGCCACCAGCACCCGGACAGGGGGCTTGGATGAGCAGTTCTTC. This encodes CATSTRTGGLDEQFF.

CDR3 sequence: CASFRQGGDTEAFF. CDR3 nucleotides: TGTGCCAGCTTTCGACAGGGGGGGGACACTGAAGCTTTCTTT. The V gene is TRBV19, the J gene TRBJ1-1, with 9 nucleotides matching TRBD1. This CDR3 contains 14 residues. J lost 3 bases, V lost 9 bases, and 8 bases had no gene match. Germline lookup yields CDR1 LNHDA and CDR2 SQIVND (reference sequence).

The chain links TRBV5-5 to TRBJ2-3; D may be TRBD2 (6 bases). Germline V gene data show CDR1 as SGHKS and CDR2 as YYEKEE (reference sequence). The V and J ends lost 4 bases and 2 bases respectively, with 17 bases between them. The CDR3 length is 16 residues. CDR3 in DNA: TGTGCCAGCAGCGCGGGGTTGGTGGGTCTCACAGATACGCAGTATTTT. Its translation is CASSAGLVGLTDTQYF. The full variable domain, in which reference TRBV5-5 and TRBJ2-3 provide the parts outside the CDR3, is DAGVTQSPTHLIKTRGQQVTLRCSPISGHKSVSWYQQVLGQGPQFIFQYYEKEERGRGNFPDRFSARQFPNYSSELNVNALLLGDSALYLCASSAGLVGLTDTQYFGPGTRLTVL.

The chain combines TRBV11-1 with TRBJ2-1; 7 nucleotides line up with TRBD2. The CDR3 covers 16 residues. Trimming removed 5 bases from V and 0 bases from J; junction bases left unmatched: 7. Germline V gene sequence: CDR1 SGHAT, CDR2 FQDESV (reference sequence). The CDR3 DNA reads TGTGCCAGCAGCCTATGGGGGGAGGGCTCCTACAATGAGCAGTTCTTC. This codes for CASSLWGEGSYNEQFF.

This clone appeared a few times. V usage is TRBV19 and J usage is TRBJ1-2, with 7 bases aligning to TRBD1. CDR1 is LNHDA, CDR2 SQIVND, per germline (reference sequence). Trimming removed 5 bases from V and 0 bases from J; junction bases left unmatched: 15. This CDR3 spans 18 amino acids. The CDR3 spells CASSVRLTGSLANYGYTF. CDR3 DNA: TGTGCCAGTAGTGTAAGGTTGACAGGGTCACTTGCTAACTATGGCTACACCTTC.

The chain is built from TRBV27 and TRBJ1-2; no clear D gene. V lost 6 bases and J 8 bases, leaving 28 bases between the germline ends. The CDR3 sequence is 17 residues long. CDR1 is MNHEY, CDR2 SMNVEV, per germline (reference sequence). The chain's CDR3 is CASSPTRGPSGYDGYTF. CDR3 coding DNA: TGTGCCAGCAGCCCAACCAGAGGACCATCGGGGTATGACGGCTACACCTTC.

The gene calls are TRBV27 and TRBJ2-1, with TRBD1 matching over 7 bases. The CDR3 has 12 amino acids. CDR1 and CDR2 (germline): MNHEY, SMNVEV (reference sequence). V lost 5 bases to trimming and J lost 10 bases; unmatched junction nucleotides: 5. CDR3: CASSLWTGEQFF. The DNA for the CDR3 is TGTGCCAGCAGTCTGTGGACAGGAGAGCAGTTCTTC.

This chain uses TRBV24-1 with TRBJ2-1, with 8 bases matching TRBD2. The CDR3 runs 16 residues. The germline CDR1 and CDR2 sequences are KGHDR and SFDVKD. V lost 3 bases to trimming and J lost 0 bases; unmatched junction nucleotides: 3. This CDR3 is CATSDPGLVSYNEQFF. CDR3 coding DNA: TGTGCCACCAGTGATCCGGGACTAGTCTCCTACAATGAGCAGTTCTTC.